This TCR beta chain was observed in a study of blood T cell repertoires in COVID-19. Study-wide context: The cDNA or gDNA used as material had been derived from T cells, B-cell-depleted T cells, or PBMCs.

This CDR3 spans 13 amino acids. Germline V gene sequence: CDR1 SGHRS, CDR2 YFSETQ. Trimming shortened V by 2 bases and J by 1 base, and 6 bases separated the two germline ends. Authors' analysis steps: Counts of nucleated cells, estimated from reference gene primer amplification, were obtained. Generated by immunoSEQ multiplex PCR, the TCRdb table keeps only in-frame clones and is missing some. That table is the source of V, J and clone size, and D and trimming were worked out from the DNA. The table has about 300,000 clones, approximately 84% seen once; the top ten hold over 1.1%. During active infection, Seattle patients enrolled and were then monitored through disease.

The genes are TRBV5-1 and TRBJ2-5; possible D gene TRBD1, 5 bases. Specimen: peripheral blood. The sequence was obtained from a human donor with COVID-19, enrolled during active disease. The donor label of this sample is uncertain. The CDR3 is CASSFDSQETQYF. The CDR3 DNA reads TGCGCCAGCAGCTTCGACAGCCAAGAGACCCAGTACTTC.